This T cell receptor (beta chain) was captured by sequencing in a study of T-cell memory formation after mild COVID-19. Notes on the study in general: Pre-infection memory showed some responding clones, and this suggested that cross-reactive memory joined. Clones from the second wave (peaking day 37) had unconfirmed SARS-CoV-2 specificity. A balance of CD4 and CD8 characterized clones contracting day 15 to 85, whereas later expanders leaned CD4+.

Remarks on this clonotype: The target antigen is unknown.

Barcoded TCR alpha and TCR beta cDNA libraries with UMIs came from 5'RACE using constant-segment primers. TCRdb independently ran MiXCR on the 5' RACE reads; one entry per CDR3 protein. The profile shows 470,000 or so distinct CDR3 sequences, around a sixth of them singletons. V gave up 5 bases and J gave up 0 bases, with 11 bases separating them. The germline V gene has CDR1 SEHNR and CDR2 FQNEAQ (reference sequence). The CDR3 loop spans 15 amino acids. This TCR was sampled from an adult woman who had mild COVID-19 (a few samples of this study predate the infection). Cell type and time point are not known. The chain has TRBV7-9 and TRBJ2-1; D gene unclear. Source material: PBMCs or a T cell subset sorted from them (not recorded which). This chain's CDR3 is CASSRLESSYNEQFF. DNA of the CDR3: TGTGCCAGCAGCCGTCTCGAGAGCTCCTACAATGAGCAGTTCTTC.